A single sample gave rise to the 32 T cell receptor beta chains below, sequenced in a study of OX40 agonist ivuxolimab in advanced cancers. The repertoire was sequenced with immunoSEQ multiplex PCR; TCRdb's copy has only in-frame clones and lacks some. The table lists 35,000 to 40,000 clones, roughly four fifths of them singletons. Sequencing used CD4+ or CD8+ T cells sorted from blood, obtained in a trial of the OX40 agonist ivuxolimab. The receptors stem from an adult with an advanced solid tumor such as melanoma, head and neck, liver or kidney cancer.

V gene TRBV30 combines with J gene TRBJ1-2; no clear D gene. From germline, CDR1 is GTSNPN and CDR2 SVGIG (reference sequence). V was pared by 1 base and J by 4 bases, with 4 bases between. The CDR3 spans 11 residues. The CDR3 DNA reads TGTGCCTGGAGTGCCTTCTATGGCTACACCTTC. It is translated as CAWSAFYGYTF. The complete variable domain, with remaining parts taken from reference TRBV30 and TRBJ1-2, reads SQTIHQWPATLVQPVGSPLSLECTVEGTSNPNLYWYRQAAGRGLQLLFYSVGIGQISSEVPQNLSASRPQDRQFILSSKKLLLSDSGFYLCAWSAFYGYTFGSGTRLTVV.

The V call is TRBV28, the J call TRBJ1-1, with D perhaps TRBD1 (6 bases). V shed 5 bases and J shed 8 bases, with 18 bases lying between them. Germline CDR1 reads MDHEN; CDR2 reads SYDVKM. The length of the CDR3 is 14 residues. DNA of the CDR3: TGTGCCAGCAGTCCCGGGGGCCCGGGCGGGGAAGCTTTCTTT. This codes for CASSPGGPGGEAFF.

The table lists this clone with a few counts. V and J are TRBV30 and TRBJ1-1, with D perhaps TRBD1 (5 bases). CDR1 and CDR2 from the germline V gene are GTSNPN and SVGIG (reference sequence). Trimming removed 0 bases at V and 1 base at J, with 6 bases between. This CDR3 comprises 13 residues. CDR3 in amino acids: CAWSVQENTEAFF. Written as DNA, the CDR3 is TGTGCCTGGAGTGTACAGGAGAACACTGAAGCTTTCTTT. Using reference TRBV30 and TRBJ1-1 for the parts outside the CDR3, the full variable domain is SQTIHQWPATLVQPVGSPLSLECTVEGTSNPNLYWYRQAAGRGLQLLFYSVGIGQISSEVPQNLSASRPQDRQFILSSKKLLLSDSGFYLCAWSVQENTEAFFGQGTRLTVV.

This chain uses TRBV2 with TRBJ2-1; 7 nucleotides agree with TRBD2. Losses at the gene ends were 4 bases for V and 4 bases for J; bases not matched to a gene: 10. The CDR3 contains 16 residues. Germline CDR1 reads SNHLY; CDR2 reads FYNNEI. The CDR3 sequence is CASSASGTKGYNEQFF. The CDR3 nucleotides read TGTGCCAGCAGTGCATCCGGGACTAAAGGGTACAATGAGCAGTTCTTC.

The chain has TRBV28 and TRBJ2-2, with 8 positions matching TRBD2. With 3 bases clipped from V and 4 bases from J, the junction kept 4 bases outside the gene matches. The germline V gene encodes CDR1 MDHEN and CDR2 SYDVKM. The CDR3 is 15 residues long. The CDR3 nucleotides read TGTGCCAGCAGTTTGAGAACTAGCGGCACCGGGGAGCTGTTTTTT. Its protein is CASSLRTSGTGELFF. Together with reference TRBV28 and TRBJ2-2, the CDR3 gives the full variable domain: DVKVTQSSRYLVKRTGEKVFLECVQDMDHENMFWYRQDPGLGLRLIYFSYDVKMKEKGDIPEGYSVSREKKERFSLILESASTNQTSMYLCASSLRTSGTGELFFGEGSRLTVL.

The CDR3 loop is CASSYAGSREAFF. CDR3 in DNA: TGTGCCAGCAGCTATGCAGGTAGCCGTGAAGCTTTCTTT. The chain combines TRBV7-2 with TRBJ1-1; no firm D call. The V and J ends lost 4 bases and 7 bases respectively, with 13 bases between them. CDR1 and CDR2 (germline): SGHTA, FQGNSA. The CDR3 is made up of 13 amino acids.

The chain has TRBV2 and TRBJ2-1; the D call may be TRBD1 or TRBD2 (6 bases each). V was cut by 9 bases and J by 2 bases, with 14 bases left in between. This CDR3 is 14 amino acids long. The germline CDR1 and CDR2 sequences are SNHLY and FYNNEI. As DNA, the CDR3 is TGTGCCAGTGTTGTTGGGGGGCCCTACAATGAGCAGTTCTTC. This gives the protein CASVVGGPYNEQFF. Full variable domain (remainder filled in from reference TRBV2 and TRBJ2-1): EPEVTQTPSHQVTQMGQEVILRCVPISNHLYFYWYRQILGQKVEFLVSFYNNEISEKSEIFDDQFSVERPDGSNFTLKIRSTKLEDSAMYFCASVVGGPYNEQFFGPGTRLTVL.

This clone showed up just a few times. The chain is built from TRBV7-8 and TRBJ1-1, with D perhaps TRBD1 (5 bases). The V gene's germline CDR1 is SGHVS and CDR2 FQNEAQ. V was cut by 0 bases and J by 5 bases, with 7 bases left in between. The CDR3 is 13 amino acids. CDR3 sequence reads: CASSLATETEAFF. In nucleotides, the CDR3 is TGTGCCAGCAGCTTAGCGACAGAAACTGAAGCTTTCTTT.

This chain links TRBV19 with TRBJ1-1; D is perhaps TRBD1 (5 bases). The CDR3 covers 13 residues. V lost 5 bases to trimming and J lost 6 bases, with 13 bases between them. Germline V gene lookup returns CDR1 LNHDA and CDR2 SQIVND (reference sequence). Here the CDR3 reads CASSDFSGAEAFF. The CDR3 coding sequence is TGTGCCAGTAGTGATTTCTCGGGGGCTGAAGCTTTCTTT.

This chain connects TRBV30 to TRBJ1-1; 7 positions agree with TRBD1. CDR1 and CDR2 from the germline V gene are GTSNPN and SVGIG (reference sequence). This CDR3 comprises 13 residues. V trimming: 3 bases; J trimming: 6 bases; junction bases outside the gene matches: 7. The CDR3 is CAWSQTGRAEAFF. CDR3 nucleotides: TGTGCCTGGAGCCAGACAGGGAGGGCTGAAGCTTTCTTT.

CDR3 nucleotide sequence: TGTGCCAGCAGCCCCGGGGGGAGGGCGAATTCACCCCTCCACTTT. It specifies CASSPGGRANSPLHF. The chain joins TRBV28 to TRBJ1-6; perhaps TRBD1 as D (5 bases). The germline V gene encodes CDR1 MDHEN and CDR2 SYDVKM. The CDR3 totals 15 residues. The V end was cut by 6 bases, the J end by 7 bases, with 16 bases between. The whole variable domain, filled in from reference TRBV28 and TRBJ1-6, reads DVKVTQSSRYLVKRTGEKVFLECVQDMDHENMFWYRQDPGLGLRLIYFSYDVKMKEKGDIPEGYSVSREKKERFSLILESASTNQTSMYLCASSPGGRANSPLHFGNGTRLTVT.

In its sample, this clone was seen once. V is TRBV25-1 and J is TRBJ1-5, with 11 nucleotides matching TRBD1. CDR1 and CDR2 from the germline V gene are MGHDK and SYGVNS. Trimming removed 6 bases from V and 2 bases from J; junction bases left unmatched: 0. CDR3 length: 14 residues. Here the CDR3 DNA reads TGTGCCAGCAGGGGACAGGGGGGCAATCAGCCCCAGCATTTT. Its protein product is CASRGQGGNQPQHF.

This rearrangement joins TRBV2 to TRBJ1-5; unclear D gene. Between the trimmed V and J ends, which lost 3 bases and 3 bases, there was a span of 9 bases. The CDR3 contains 14 residues. The V gene's germline CDR1 is SNHLY and CDR2 FYNNEI. The CDR3 sequence: CASSDVGLNQPQHF. The CDR3 DNA reads TGTGCCAGCAGTGACGTCGGTCTCAATCAGCCCCAGCATTTT.

J is TRBJ2-7 and V is TRBV5-1; D is unclear. The CDR3 has 14 amino acids. Germline lookup yields CDR1 SGHRS and CDR2 YFSETQ. Trimming removed 1 base at V and 0 bases at J, with 8 bases between. CDR3 DNA sequence: TGCGCCAGCAGCTTGACCGTCAGCTCCTACGAGCAGTACTTC. Translating gives CASSLTVSSYEQYF.

Judged by abundance, this clone is medium-sized (0.01 to 0.1%). The chain couples TRBV28 to TRBJ2-7; 10 nucleotides align to TRBD2. The CDR3 totals 13 residues. Germline lookup yields CDR1 MDHEN and CDR2 SYDVKM. Unmatched junction bases numbered 8, after V lost 10 bases and J lost 5 bases. The CDR3 bases are TGTGCCACCCGAGCGGGGGGGCCCCACGAGCAGTACTTC. This translates into CATRAGGPHEQYF.

The chain recombines TRBV18 with TRBJ2-7, with TRBD2 identical over 9 bases. V was pared by 6 bases and J by 5 bases, with 11 bases of the junction left unmatched. The CDR3 runs to 15 residues. CDR1 KGHSH and CDR2 LQKENI come from the germline V gene. CDR3 sequence: CASSPTIAGANEQYF. CDR3 nucleotides: TGTGCCAGCTCTCCTACCATAGCGGGAGCGAACGAGCAGTACTTC.

The gene calls are TRBV5-1 and TRBJ2-7; D remains unclear. The V gene's germline CDR1 is SGHRS and CDR2 YFSETQ. There are 14 residues in the CDR3. Trimming pared 2 bases from V and 0 bases from J, leaving 9 bases between. CDR3 sequence: CASSFVSTSYEQYF. CDR3 sequence (DNA): TGCGCCAGCAGCTTTGTCTCTACCTCCTACGAGCAGTACTTC.

The chain combines TRBV7-3 with TRBJ1-1; D possibly corresponds to TRBD1 (5 bases). The V gene lost 8 bases and the J gene lost 5 bases, with 18 bases spanning the gap. The germline CDR1 and CDR2 sequences are SGHTA and FQGTGA. The CDR3 length is 14 residues. The CDR3 here is CASDTGTPFTEAFF. In DNA, the CDR3 is TGTGCCAGCGACACCGGGACCCCCTTTACTGAAGCTTTCTTT.

The rearrangement joins TRBV28 to TRBJ2-3; 7 nucleotides agree with TRBD1. From germline, CDR1 is MDHEN and CDR2 SYDVKM. The CDR3 runs to 18 residues. Losses at the gene ends were 4 bases for V and 3 bases for J; bases not matched to a gene: 16. The CDR3 sequence: CASSSRRRGGWGTDTQYF. CDR3 coding DNA: TGTGCCAGCAGTTCCCGACGGAGAGGGGGCTGGGGGACAGATACGCAGTATTTT.

This clone is medium-sized (0.01 to 0.1%) within its sample. V usage is TRBV2 and J usage is TRBJ1-3, with 8 bases matching TRBD1. CDR3 length equals 14 residues. J gave up 5 bases and V 5 bases, and 5 bases lay outside the gene matches. In germline, CDR1 is SNHLY, CDR2 FYNNEI. CDR3 sequence: CASSPDRGRNTIYF. CDR3 bases: TGTGCCAGCAGTCCCGACAGGGGAAGAAACACCATATATTTT.

The chain carries TRBV25-1 and TRBJ2-5; 7 nucleotides line up with TRBD1. The CDR3 totals 16 residues. The V gene's germline CDR1 is MGHDK and CDR2 SYGVNS. The ends lost 4 bases at V and 2 bases at J; junction bases unmatched: 10. The chain's CDR3 is CASSARQGFGQETQYF. DNA of the CDR3: TGTGCCAGCAGTGCCAGACAGGGTTTCGGGCAAGAGACCCAGTACTTC.

The genes are TRBV6-4 and TRBJ2-1, with unresolved D. Germline V gene data show CDR1 as MRHNA and CDR2 as SNTAGT. CDR3 size: 15 residues. V was cut by 4 bases and J by 0 bases, with 10 bases left in between. The CDR3 loop reads CASSAGSGSYNEQFF. For the CDR3, the DNA is TGTGCCAGCAGTGCGGGCAGTGGCTCCTACAATGAGCAGTTCTTC.

This clone was seen just once. The chain has TRBV5-4 and TRBJ1-6, with D perhaps matching TRBD1 (5 bases). Per the germline V gene, CDR1 is SGHNT and CDR2 is YYREEE (reference sequence). The CDR3 is 15 residues long. The V and J ends lost 4 bases and 5 bases respectively, with 13 bases between them. For the CDR3, the DNA is TGTGCCAGCAGCCACGCAGACAGAAATAATTCACCCCTCCACTTT. Residues: CASSHADRNNSPLHF. Supplemented by reference TRBV5-4 and TRBJ1-6, the full variable domain reads ETGVTQSPTHLIKTRGQQVTLRCSSQSGHNTVSWYQQALGQGPQFIFQYYREEENGRGNFPPRFSGLQFPNYSSELNVNALELDDSALYLCASSHADRNNSPLHFGNGTRLTVT.

This chain connects TRBV11-2 to TRBJ2-7, with 8 bases matching TRBD1. V shed 4 bases and J 4 bases; nucleotides not matched to a gene: 9. The V gene's germline CDR1 is SGHAT and CDR2 FQNNGV. The CDR3 loop spans 15 amino acids. CDR3: CASSSSGQGLYEQYF. CDR3 DNA: TGTGCCAGCAGCTCCTCCGGACAGGGATTGTACGAGCAGTACTTC.

J is TRBJ2-2 and V is TRBV18; TRBD2 might be the D (5 bases). The germline CDR1 and CDR2 sequences are KGHSH and LQKENI. This CDR3 spans 21 amino acids. Deletions cut 2 bases from V and 4 bases from J, with 29 bases between. The CDR3, as DNA: TGTGCCAGCTCACCAGACCGGGCCCATACTAGATCGGTCGGCGGCACCGGGGAGCTGTTTTTT. Amino acids: CASSPDRAHTRSVGGTGELFF.

The chain couples TRBV4-1 to TRBJ2-7; D remains unclear. Germline loops: CDR1 MGHRA, CDR2 YSYEKL. The CDR3 has 14 amino acids. V lost 0 bases, J lost 5 bases, and 11 bases lay in between. In DNA form, the CDR3 reads TGCGCCAGCAGCCAAGAGATCGCCCTGGACGAGCAGTACTTC. Its protein is CASSQEIALDEQYF.

V is TRBV25-1 and J is TRBJ1-2; 9 positions agree with TRBD1. The V gene end was trimmed by 5 bases and the J gene end by 7 bases; junction bases not matched to a gene: 11. The CDR3 loop spans 15 amino acids. From germline, CDR1 is MGHDK and CDR2 SYGVNS. Here the CDR3 DNA reads TGTGCCAGCAGTCGAACCGGGACAGGGAGAAGTGGCTACACCTTC. Translation gives CASSRTGTGRSGYTF.

The chain joins TRBV29-1 to TRBJ1-3; D unresolved. The CDR3 is made up of 13 amino acids. Trimming left V 4 bases short and J 0 bases short, with 7 bases between. Per the germline V gene, CDR1 is SQVTM and CDR2 is ANQGSEA. The CDR3 reads CSVGMSSGNTIYF. Written as DNA, the CDR3 is TGCAGCGTTGGCATGAGCTCTGGAAACACCATATATTTT.

The chain uses TRBV6-1 and TRBJ2-1, with 10 bases matching TRBD2. Germline CDR1 and CDR2: MNHNS and SASEGT. V was pared by 1 base and J by 8 bases, with 5 bases of the junction left unmatched. The CDR3 is 15 amino acids. The CDR3 reads CASSEGLAGPYEQFF. The DNA for the CDR3 is TGTGCCAGCAGTGAAGGACTAGCGGGTCCCTATGAGCAGTTCTTC.

The chain joins TRBV9 to TRBJ2-7; 7 nucleotides align to TRBD2. J lost 5 bases, V lost 0 bases, and 5 bases had no gene match. This CDR3 region has 14 residues. The germline CDR1 and CDR2 sequences are SGDLS and YYNGEE. The CDR3 sequence: CASSVEVGGNEQYF. CDR3 sequence (DNA): TGTGCCAGCAGCGTAGAGGTGGGGGGGAACGAGCAGTACTTC.

The chain joins TRBV5-6 to TRBJ1-6; 8 bases match TRBD1. This CDR3 comprises 15 residues. Germline trimming cut 4 bases from V and 7 bases from J; bases unmatched to any gene: 7. The germline gives CDR1 SGHDT, CDR2 YYEEEE. CDR3 in amino acids: CASSGQRTGNSPLHF. In DNA form, the CDR3 reads TGTGCCAGCAGCGGCCAGAGGACAGGGAATTCACCCCTCCACTTT. The whole variable domain, remainder taken from reference TRBV5-6 and TRBJ1-6, is DAGVTQSPTHLIKTRGQQVTLRCSPKSGHDTVSWYQQALGQGPQFIFQYYEEEERQRGNFPDRFSGHQFPNYSSELNVNALLLGDSALYLCASSGQRTGNSPLHFGNGTRLTVT.

The chain uses TRBV29-1 and TRBJ2-5, with a possible D match to TRBD2 (5 bases). Per germline, CDR1 SQVTM and CDR2 ANQGSEA. This CDR3 has 13 residues. V was shortened by 4 bases and J by 2 bases, with 11 bases between the two germline ends. The CDR3 nucleotides are TGCAGCGTTGGGGATAGCGCGCAAGAGACCCAGTACTTC. Translating it yields CSVGDSAQETQYF.